This T cell receptor beta chain was identified during a study of OX40 agonist ivuxolimab in advanced cancers. CDR1 and CDR2 from the germline V gene are SGHRS and YFSETQ. J was trimmed by 2 bases and V by 0 bases; bases with no gene match: 4. The CDR3 is 15 amino acids. The protocol was immunoSEQ multiplex PCR, while the TCRdb copy is restricted to in-frame clones and leaves out a portion. The sample has around 58,000 clones; about 90% are singletons. The starting material was CD4+ or CD8+ T cells sorted from blood, obtained in a trial of the OX40 agonist ivuxolimab. The chain recombines TRBV5-1 with TRBJ2-7, with 8 bases fitting TRBD2. The receptor comes from an adult with an advanced solid tumor such as melanoma, head and neck, liver or kidney cancer. The CDR3 bases are TGCGCCAGCAGCTTGGTAACTAGCGGAGCCTACGAGCAGTACTTC. Protein: CASSLVTSGAYEQYF.